These 27 T cell receptor beta chains were all obtained from the same sample, sequenced in a study of T cell repertoires in cytomegalovirus infection. MiXCR, applied by TCRdb to the reads, yields one record per CDR3 protein. Altogether 120,000 to 150,000 distinct CDR3 sequences are present, roughly 6% being singletons, with the ten largest covering under 20%. Sequencing was carried out using PBMCs. The origin of the receptors is a human donor in good health (CMV status not recorded). Some clones in this sample may be carry-over from other donors' samples.

This clonotype has ten or more counts. The J gene is TRBJ2-5, the V gene TRBV6-2 or TRBV6-3; no clear D gene. Germline lookup yields CDR1 MNHEY and CDR2 SVGEGT. Trimming shortened V by 4 bases and J by 1 base, and 16 bases separated the two germline ends. This CDR3 contains 16 residues. CDR3 loop: CASSSPGSAFQETQYF. DNA for the CDR3: TGTGCCAGCAGTTCTCCCGGAAGCGCCTTCCAAGAGACCCAGTACTTC.

The chain couples TRBV9 to TRBJ2-3; TRBD2 matches at 10 bases. The CDR3 runs to 17 residues. V lost 0 bases to trimming and J lost 6 bases; unmatched junction nucleotides: 10. Germline values: CDR1 SGDLS, CDR2 YYNGEE. The CDR3 sequence: CASSVDAAGGPWDTQYF. The DNA for the CDR3 is TGTGCCAGCAGCGTAGACGCAGCGGGGGGGCCTTGGGATACGCAGTATTTT. Full variable domain (outside the CDR3, taken from reference TRBV9 and TRBJ2-3): DSGVTQTPKHLITATGQRVTLRCSPRSGDLSVYWYQQSLDQGLQFLIQYYNGEERAKGNILERFSAQQFPDLHSELNLSSLELGDSALYFCASSVDAAGGPWDTQYFGPGTRLTVL.

This clonotype was counted many times. The V call is TRBV28, the J call TRBJ2-3; 10 bases map to TRBD2. CDR3 length equals 18 residues. Germline CDR1 MDHEN, CDR2 SYDVKM. Trimming took 6 bases from V and 0 from J; bases not matched to a gene: 12. CDR3 DNA sequence: TGTGCCAGCAGCCAGCCCTCTAGCGGGGGAGCTAGCACAGATACGCAGTATTTT. Protein sequence: CASSQPSSGGASTDTQYF.

This clonotype was seen at least ten times. The chain uses TRBV19 and TRBJ2-3; D is undetermined. Germline lookup yields CDR1 LNHDA and CDR2 SQIVND (reference sequence). CDR3 size: 14 residues. V lost 5 bases and J lost 4, with 13 bases in between. CDR3 residues: CASSFVVTADTQYF. The CDR3 DNA follows: TGTGCCAGTAGTTTTGTCGTGACGGCAGATACGCAGTATTTT.

In its sample, this clonotype was seen many times. The chain links TRBV7-6 to TRBJ2-7, with 9 bases lining up with TRBD2. CDR1 SGHVS and CDR2 FNYEAQ come from the germline V gene. Trimming removed 0 bases from V and 0 bases from J; junction bases left unmatched: 9. This CDR3 has 18 residues. The CDR3 DNA reads as TGTGCCAGCAGCTTAGCAGCTAGCGGGGCCTCAAGCTCCTACGAGCAGTACTTC. Amino acid sequence: CASSLAASGASSSYEQYF.

V and J are TRBV5-4 and TRBJ2-5; no firm D call. The CDR3 is 14 residues long. From germline, CDR1 is SGHNT and CDR2 YYREEE (reference sequence). The germline V and J ends were trimmed by 0 bases and 1 base, with 7 bases remaining between them. CDR3 residues: CASSLDIAQETQYF. CDR3 DNA sequence: TGTGCCAGCAGCTTGGATATAGCCCAAGAGACCCAGTACTTC.

This clonotype showed up many times. The DNA of the CDR3 is TGTGCCAGCGGTGCAGGGAGGAATTCACCCCTCCACTTT. Its protein product is CASGAGRNSPLHF. V gene TRBV28 combines with J gene TRBJ1-6; D might be TRBD1 (5 bases). This CDR3 has 13 residues. Between the trimmed V and J ends, which lost 8 bases and 7 bases, there was a span of 12 bases. Germline V gene sequence: CDR1 MDHEN, CDR2 SYDVKM.

The chain uses TRBV6-1 and TRBJ1-5, with unresolved D. CDR3 length: 17 amino acids. CDR1 MNHNS and CDR2 SASEGT come from the germline V gene. V lost 7 bases and J lost 0, with 19 bases in between. The CDR3: CASKSSRTEFSNQPQHF. In DNA form, the CDR3 reads TGTGCCAGCAAATCGTCCAGGACGGAGTTTAGCAATCAGCCCCAGCATTTT.

This clonotype was recorded a few times. The chain has TRBV7-2 and TRBJ2-7; D uncertain. CDR1 is SGHTA and CDR2 is FQGNSA in the germline V gene. CDR3 length: 11 amino acids. Trimming removed 7 bases at V and 7 bases at J, with 11 bases between. The CDR3 region is CASTSLSEQYF. CDR3 DNA: TGTGCCAGCACCTCCCTCTCAGAGCAGTACTTC.

This clonotype has at least ten counts. The chain has TRBV7-2 and TRBJ2-7; either TRBD1 or TRBD2 may fit D (5 bases each). This CDR3 spans 17 amino acids. Germline V gene lookup returns CDR1 SGHTA and CDR2 FQGNSA. Trimming left V 3 bases short and J 3 bases short, with 21 bases between. This CDR3 reads CASSFPTNEWGNYEQYF. CDR3 DNA sequence: TGTGCCAGCAGCTTCCCGACAAATGAGTGGGGGAACTACGAGCAGTACTTC.

This clonotype was seen many times. CDR3 in DNA: TGTGCCATCAGTGAGGGAGGAGGGGACACTGAAGCTTTCTTT. Encoded protein: CAISEGGGDTEAFF. The rearrangement joins TRBV10-3 to TRBJ1-1, with TRBD1 as a possible D gene (5 bases). Germline CDR1 and CDR2: ENHRY and SYGVKD. Trimming removed 2 bases at V and 3 bases at J, with 10 bases between. The CDR3 extends over 14 amino acids.

In this sample, this clonotype turned up many times. The chain couples TRBV27 to TRBJ1-1, with 7 bases identical to TRBD1. Trimming took 5 bases from V and 3 from J; bases not matched to a gene: 12. Germline V CDR1 and CDR2: MNHEY, SMNVEV (reference sequence). The CDR3 is 16 residues long. This CDR3 is CASSPLIYRGDTEAFF. CDR3 nucleotides: TGTGCCAGCAGTCCTCTCATTTACAGGGGTGACACTGAAGCTTTCTTT.

This clonotype was seen ten or more times. The chain employs TRBV20-1 and TRBJ1-5; D not resolved. The V gene lost 3 bases and the J gene lost 7 bases, with 13 bases spanning the gap. This CDR3 comprises 13 residues. CDR1 and CDR2 (germline): DFQATT, SNEGSKA (reference sequence). The CDR3 bases are TGCAGTGCTAGTATCGGGGTCGGCCAGCCCCAGCATTTT. Translating gives CSASIGVGQPQHF.

This clonotype was detected a few times. CDR3 bases: TGTGCCAGCAGCTTGGGGCGAGGGCTTCCGACGGCTGAAGCTTTCTTT. Protein sequence: CASSLGRGLPTAEAFF. The genes are TRBV5-6 and TRBJ1-1; no clear D. Trimming took off 0 bases at V and 6 bases at J, with 18 bases between the two ends. The CDR3 runs 16 residues. Germline assignment: CDR1 SGHDT and CDR2 YYEEEE.

The rearrangement uses TRBV20-1 and TRBJ1-6, with 8 bases lining up with TRBD1. V gave up 5 bases and J gave up 7 bases; unmatched junction bases: 4. Germline V gives CDR1 DFQATT, CDR2 SNEGSKA (reference sequence). This CDR3 has 13 residues. As DNA, the CDR3 is TGCAGTGCTTTTACAGGGGGGAATTCACCCCTCCACTTT. Translated: CSAFTGGNSPLHF.

This clonotype was found many times. The chain uses TRBV7-9 and TRBJ2-5; D uncertain. Germline V gene sequence: CDR1 SEHNR, CDR2 FQNEAQ (reference sequence). V was pared by 6 bases and J by 7 bases, with 12 bases between. The CDR3 loop spans 12 amino acids. The chain's CDR3 is CASSHQRGTQYF. CDR3 DNA sequence: TGTGCCAGCAGTCACCAACGAGGGACCCAGTACTTC.

In this sample, this clonotype turned up many times. The chain combines TRBV6-1 with TRBJ1-1; D is ambiguous. CDR3 length equals 14 residues. V lost 8 bases and J lost 0, with 13 bases in between. Germline CDR1 and CDR2: MNHNS and SASEGT. The CDR3 loop reads CASSFSVVNTEAFF. CDR3 DNA: TGTGCCAGCTCGTTCTCGGTAGTGAACACTGAAGCTTTCTTT.

This clonotype was seen a few times. The V and J genes are TRBV5-1 and TRBJ2-3; TRBD2 might be the D (5 bases). Germline lookup yields CDR1 SGHRS and CDR2 YFSETQ. The CDR3 sequence is 14 residues long. With 4 bases removed from V and 6 bases from J, the gap between germline ends came to 15 bases. This CDR3 reads CASSRDGVVDTQYF. In DNA, the CDR3 is TGCGCCAGCAGCCGCGACGGGGTGGTGGATACGCAGTATTTT. Drawing the rest from reference TRBV5-1 and TRBJ2-3, the complete variable domain is KAGVTQTPRYLIKTRGQQVTLSCSPISGHRSVSWYQQTPGQGLQFLFEYFSETQRNKGNFPGRFSGRQFSNSRSEMNVSTLELGDSALYLCASSRDGVVDTQYFGPGTRLTVL.

This clonotype was detected many times. The chain uses TRBV7-6 and TRBJ1-3, with 8 bases lining up with TRBD1. This CDR3 is built from 16 residues. Germline assignment: CDR1 SGHVS and CDR2 FNYEAQ. V was clipped by 5 bases and J by 0 bases; unmatched bases: 6. The DNA of the CDR3 is TGTGCCAGCAGCACCTGGACAGGGATCTCTGGAAACACCATATATTTT. Residues: CASSTWTGISGNTIYF.

This clonotype was observed many times. The CDR3 sequence is CASEDGTGKGYTF. CDR3 bases: TGTGCCAGCGAGGACGGGACAGGGAAGGGCTACACCTTC. The chain is built from TRBV7-8 and TRBJ1-2; 9 nucleotides align to TRBD1. The CDR3 spans 13 residues. The ends lost 8 bases at V and 8 bases at J; junction bases unmatched: 9. Germline CDR1 and CDR2: SGHVS and FQNEAQ.

This clonotype was observed many times. The chain carries TRBV28 and TRBJ2-5, with 10 bases that match TRBD1. Germline-derived CDR1 and CDR2 are MDHEN and SYDVKM. With V trimmed by 4 bases and J by 5 bases, 10 bases remained unmatched. The CDR3 runs 16 residues. This CDR3 reads CASSSRQGALMETQYF. The CDR3 region has the DNA TGTGCCAGCAGTTCGCGACAGGGGGCTTTAATGGAGACCCAGTACTTC.

The V call is TRBV19, the J call TRBJ2-1, with 9 bases fitting TRBD2. Germline values: CDR1 LNHDA, CDR2 SQIVND (reference sequence). The CDR3 is 15 amino acids. The trim removed 3 bases at V and 9 bases at J, leaving 9 bases unmatched. CDR3 protein: CASSIGGGARLEQFF. DNA of the CDR3: TGTGCCAGTAGTATCGGCGGGGGGGCCCGGCTTGAGCAGTTCTTC.

This clonotype has ten or more counts. The chain is built from TRBV7-2 and TRBJ2-7; perhaps TRBD1 as D (6 bases). The germline V gene encodes CDR1 SGHTA and CDR2 FQGNSA. The CDR3 runs to 14 residues. The V and J ends lost 5 bases and 0 bases respectively, with 11 bases between them. CDR3 bases: TGTGCCAGCAGCCCACAACAGGGCTCCTACGAGCAGTACTTC. As protein: CASSPQQGSYEQYF.

This clonotype was seen repeatedly, ten times or more. The chain uses TRBV6-6 and TRBJ2-5; 8 positions match TRBD2. The CDR3 contains 14 residues. Unmatched junction bases numbered 8, after V lost 6 bases and J lost 5 bases. CDR1 MNHNY and CDR2 SVGAGI come from the germline V gene (reference sequence). The CDR3 sequence is CASSSGGVGETQYF. CDR3 nucleotides: TGTGCCAGCAGCTCCGGGGGGGTCGGCGAGACCCAGTACTTC.

V is TRBV28 and J is TRBJ2-7, with D hard to call. CDR1 is MDHEN and CDR2 is SYDVKM in the germline V gene. The CDR3 has 13 amino acids. V was clipped by 5 bases and J by 2 bases, with 10 bases between them. For the CDR3, the DNA is TGTGCCAGCAGTAACTTATTGGCCTACGAGCAGTACTTC. Translating gives CASSNLLAYEQYF. Filled out from reference TRBV28 and TRBJ2-7, the complete variable domain reads DVKVTQSSRYLVKRTGEKVFLECVQDMDHENMFWYRQDPGLGLRLIYFSYDVKMKEKGDIPEGYSVSREKKERFSLILESASTNQTSMYLCASSNLLAYEQYFGPGTRLTVT.

This clonotype showed up many times. The chain carries TRBV2 and TRBJ1-1; TRBD1 might be the D (5 bases). CDR1 and CDR2 (germline): SNHLY, FYNNEI. V shed 7 bases and J shed 0 bases, with 9 bases lying between them. The length of the CDR3 is 13 residues. The CDR3 region is CASTTAMNTEAFF. DNA of the CDR3: TGTGCCAGCACGACAGCTATGAACACTGAAGCTTTCTTT.

The sample holds many counts of this clonotype. V and J are TRBV7-9 and TRBJ2-6; 7 nucleotides line up with TRBD1. V trimming: 6 bases; J trimming: 0 bases; junction bases outside the gene matches: 8. Germline loops: CDR1 SEHNR, CDR2 FQNEAQ (reference sequence). This CDR3 is built from 17 residues. In DNA, the CDR3 is TGTGCCAGCAGGGTCCCGGGACAGCGCTCTGGGGCCAACGTCCTGACTTTC. It specifies CASRVPGQRSGANVLTF.